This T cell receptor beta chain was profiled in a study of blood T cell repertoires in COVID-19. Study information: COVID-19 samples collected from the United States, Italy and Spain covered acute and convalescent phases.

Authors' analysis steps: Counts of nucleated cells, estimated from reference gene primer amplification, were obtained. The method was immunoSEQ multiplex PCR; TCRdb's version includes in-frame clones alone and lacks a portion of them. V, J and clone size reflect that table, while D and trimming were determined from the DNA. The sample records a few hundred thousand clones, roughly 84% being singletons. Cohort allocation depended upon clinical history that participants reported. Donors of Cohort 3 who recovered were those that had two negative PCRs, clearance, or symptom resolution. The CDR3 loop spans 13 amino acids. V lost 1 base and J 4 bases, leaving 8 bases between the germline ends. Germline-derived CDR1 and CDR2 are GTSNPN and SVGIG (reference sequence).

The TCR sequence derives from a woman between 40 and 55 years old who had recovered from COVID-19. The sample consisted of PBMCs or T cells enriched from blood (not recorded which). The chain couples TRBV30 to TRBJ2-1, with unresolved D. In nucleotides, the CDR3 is TGTGCCTGGAGTGGTGACACTTACAATGAGCAGTTCTTC. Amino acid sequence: CAWSGDTYNEQFF. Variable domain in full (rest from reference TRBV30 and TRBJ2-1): SQTIHQWPATLVQPVGSPLSLECTVEGTSNPNLYWYRQAAGRGLQLLFYSVGIGQISSEVPQNLSASRPQDRQFILSSKKLLLSDSGFYLCAWSGDTYNEQFFGPGTRLTVL.